The rows below give T cell receptor beta chains drawn from one sample of a study of cytomegalovirus exposure and HLA in healthy donors. Using immunoSEQ multiplex PCR, the repertoire was profiled, and TCRdb retains in-frame clones only, with some absent. The table lists some 120,000 clones, more than 80% of them singletons. The specimen was PBMCs. These TCRs come from a young man in good health and CMV-seronegative. Each CDR3 is given with its conserved first and last residue. For some rows the clone size is stated as once, few or many, or as a class when expanded; others skip it.

clone_size	v_call	cdr3_aa
-	TRBV21-1	CASSKVGAGGLLAKNIQYF
-	TRBV7-9	CASSLGAGQGEAFF
-	TRBV23-1	CASSQPGLAGGHSTDTQYF
few	TRBV6-1	CASSDSMNTEAFF
-	TRBV27	CASSLWGTGETQYF
once	TRBV13	CASSLGPRRGMPQHF
few	TRBV28	CASTTGTLGYTF
once	TRBV19	CASSAGQGFTGELFF
-	TRBV7-2	CASSLNTGIQGETQYF
-	TRBV10-1	CASSSGTSVYEQYF
-	TRBV6-5	CASSYYGSATYNEQFF
-	TRBV7-8	CASSFRTGEGVYSNQPQHF
-	TRBV11-3	CASSLISRGGGQETQYF
-	TRBV19	CASFRGSEAFF
-	TRBV28	CASNEESGDGSYEQYF
-	TRBV15	CATSTQTSGFPYEQYF
-	TRBV9	CASSVDRTNGVYGYTF
-	TRBV5-1	CASSGLALTDTQYF
-	TRBV27	CASSFLAGVLPEQYF
once	TRBV7-9	CASSPPTGPTNEQFF
few	TRBV18	CASSDRGPWHEQYF
-	TRBV6-1	CASSLREDQPQHF
-	TRBV5-4	CASSFGLAGGSDTQYF
-	TRBV4-2	CASSQDRGSSYEQYF
-	TRBV7-9	CASSRTDGGETQYF
-	TRBV7-7	CASSVTYSGGGTDTQYF
-	TRBV12-5	CASGFPPGGETQYF
few	TRBV7-9	CASSLGGESEKLFF
-	TRBV14	CASSQDRIPYEQYF
-	TRBV27	CASSLSGGARSGNTIYF
-	TRBV28	CASWLNRAHYGYTF
few	TRBV30	CAWSPTGTSGATSYNEQFF
few	TRBV5-4	CASSRTDASTDTQYF
-	TRBV29-1	CSVELQGVCGYTF
-	TRBV7-2	CASSLAGRSGEKLFF
-	TRBV5-1	CASSASLAGGGYEQFF
-	TRBV6-6	CASSYSSSGGTDTQYF
-	TRBV29-1	CSVETNNEQFF
-	TRBV7-9	CASSWGQGQETQYF
-	TRBV11-3	CASSQWTDSYEQYF
-	TRBV10-2	CASSEGLAGVQETQYF
-	TRBV29-1	CSVEDAGGRQIYGYTF
-	TRBV11-3	CASSGGQDPYEQYF
once	TRBV6-5	CASSYSFLDSYEQYF
-	TRBV4-3	CASSQELRVTHEQYF
-	TRBV9	CASSDTGLRGYTF
-	TRBV5-6	CASSLGAKYSYEQYF
-	TRBV15	CATSPIGDSAHGYTF
-	TRBV29-1	CSVVAGNTDTQYF
few	TRBV19	CASRVLENYGYTF
-	TRBV2	CASSEQGNSNQPQHF